The 19 T cell receptor beta chains below were found in one sample sequenced in a study of identifying expanded T cells in peripheral blood. Clones were sequenced by immunoSEQ multiplex PCR, and TCRdb holds only the in-frame ones, with some missing. The top ten hold about 15% of the sample, which has 100,000 or so clones, around 88% seen once. What was sequenced was blood. All receptors derive from a person aged 18 to 70 in good health.

V and J are TRBV5-4 and TRBJ2-7, with TRBD1 as a possible D gene (5 bases). This CDR3 contains 13 residues. V was cut by 1 base and J by 0 bases, with 5 bases left in between. Germline V gives CDR1 SGHNT, CDR2 YYREEE (reference sequence). The CDR3: CASSLTGSYEQYF. CDR3 nucleotide sequence: TGTGCCAGCAGCTTGACAGGCTCCTACGAGCAGTACTTC.

CDR3 region: CASSTLGENIQYF. For the CDR3, the DNA is TGTGCCAGCAGTACCTTAGGGGAGAACATTCAGTACTTC. The rearrangement links TRBV6-6 to TRBJ2-4, with D possibly called TRBD1 or TRBD2 (5 bases each). Trimming stripped 5 bases from V and 7 bases from J, with 12 bases between. Germline V gene lookup returns CDR1 MNHNY and CDR2 SVGAGI (reference sequence). The CDR3 is 13 residues long.

The V and J genes are TRBV28 and TRBJ1-5; D unclear. CDR1 and CDR2 from the germline V gene are MDHEN and SYDVKM. The V gene lost 7 bases and the J gene lost 5 bases, with 9 bases spanning the gap. This CDR3 has 12 amino acids. The CDR3 sequence is CASTGPHQPQHF. CDR3 coding DNA: TGTGCCAGCACAGGACCCCATCAGCCCCAGCATTTT.

This clone was picked up a small number of times. This chain uses TRBV4-3 with TRBJ1-1; 8 positions agree with TRBD1. Germline CDR1 and CDR2: LGHNA and YSLEER. There are 15 residues in the CDR3. J lost 4 bases, V lost 0 bases, and 4 bases had no gene match. This CDR3 is CASSQDRTGRTEAFF. The CDR3 DNA reads as TGCGCCAGCAGCCAAGACCGGACAGGGCGCACTGAAGCTTTCTTT.

The count of this clone is one. V gene TRBV5-6 combines with J gene TRBJ2-7, with 9 positions matching TRBD1. J was trimmed by 3 bases and V by 6 bases; bases with no gene match: 16. This CDR3 comprises 17 residues. Germline V gene lookup returns CDR1 SGHDT and CDR2 YYEEEE. Here the CDR3 DNA reads TGTGCCAGCAACCGAATTATGCTCGGGACAGGGCTCTACGAGCAGTACTTC. This sequence encodes CASNRIMLGTGLYEQYF.

The V and J genes are TRBV6-6 and TRBJ2-7; 8 nucleotides match TRBD1. V trimming: 1 base; J trimming: 7 bases; junction bases outside the gene matches: 3. Germline CDR1 reads MNHNY; CDR2 reads SVGAGI (reference sequence). The CDR3 totals 13 residues. The CDR3 loop is CASSYYRGNEQYF. The CDR3 nucleotides read TGTGCCAGCAGTTACTACAGGGGGAATGAGCAGTACTTC.

This clone has only one observation. The J gene is TRBJ1-2, the V gene TRBV28, with D possibly TRBD1 on 5 matching bases. The germline V gene has CDR1 MDHEN and CDR2 SYDVKM. Trimming removed 2 bases at V and 3 bases at J, with 19 bases between. CDR3 length: 17 residues. In DNA form, the CDR3 reads TGTGCCAGCAGTTTAAACCCGGGGGATGACACCCACTATGGCTACACCTTC. This sequence encodes CASSLNPGDDTHYGYTF.

The chain recombines TRBV7-9 with TRBJ1-1; the D gene is possibly TRBD1 (5 bases). Trimming took 8 bases from V and 1 from J, leaving 14 bases between them. Germline V lookup: CDR1 SEHNR, CDR2 FQNEAQ (reference sequence). The CDR3 runs to 14 residues. In nucleotides, the CDR3 is TGTGCCAGCCTCCCAGGGATACGGAACACTGAAGCTTTCTTT. This codes for CASLPGIRNTEAFF.

Only a few counts were recorded for this clone. J is TRBJ1-2 and V is TRBV5-6, with 11 bases matching TRBD1. The junction had 4 bases not matched to a gene; V was cut back by 4 bases and J by 8 bases. The CDR3 covers 13 residues. In germline, CDR1 is SGHDT, CDR2 YYEEEE. CDR3 in DNA: TGTGCCAGCAGCCCAGGGACAGGGGGAGGCTACACCTTC. Encoded protein: CASSPGTGGGYTF.

The CDR3 DNA follows: TGTGCCAGCATTCCCGGACTAGCGGGGACACAAGAGACCCAGTACTTC. Translating it yields CASIPGLAGTQETQYF. V gene TRBV2 combines with J gene TRBJ2-5; TRBD2 matches 12 bases. With 7 bases clipped from V and 2 bases from J, the junction kept 8 bases outside the gene matches. The CDR3 spans 16 residues. Germline V gene sequence: CDR1 SNHLY, CDR2 FYNNEI.

The chain combines TRBV7-6 with TRBJ2-2; tentatively, D is TRBD2 (5 bases). The CDR3 contains 16 residues. CDR1 SGHVS and CDR2 FNYEAQ come from the germline V gene. Trimming removed 1 base at V and 6 bases at J, with 15 bases between. CDR3 protein: CASSLVGGGVSGELFF. Here the CDR3 DNA reads TGTGCCAGCAGCTTAGTGGGCGGAGGAGTGTCCGGGGAGCTGTTTTTT.

The chain has TRBV4-1 and TRBJ2-4; D is perhaps TRBD1 (6 bases). Germline values: CDR1 MGHRA, CDR2 YSYEKL. Trimming removed 1 base from V and 0 bases from J, with 10 bases in between. The CDR3 totals 16 residues. CDR3 nucleotides: TGCGCCAGCAGCCAAGTCGGCAGGGGAGCCAAAAACATTCAGTACTTC. Amino acid sequence: CASSQVGRGAKNIQYF.

The CDR3 coding sequence is TGTGCCAGTAATAATCCCATACAAGAGACCCAGTACTTC. It codes for CASNNPIQETQYF. J is TRBJ2-5 and V is TRBV19; the D is unclear. V lost 7 bases and J lost 2, with 11 bases in between. CDR3 length equals 13 residues. Germline loops: CDR1 LNHDA, CDR2 SQIVND (reference sequence).

The chain employs TRBV7-2 and TRBJ1-5; 10 bases match TRBD1. J was trimmed by 6 bases and V by 0 bases; bases with no gene match: 5. This CDR3 has 16 amino acids. Germline lookup yields CDR1 SGHTA and CDR2 FQGNSA. CDR3 in DNA: TGTGCCAGCAGCTTAGCAACCGGACAGGGGGTTCAGCCCCAGCATTTT. This codes for CASSLATGQGVQPQHF.

A single count supports this clone. The V and J genes are TRBV11-2 and TRBJ1-3; D might be TRBD1 (6 bases). Trimming took off 5 bases at V and 7 bases at J, with 21 bases between the two ends. The CDR3 is made up of 16 amino acids. Germline CDR1 SGHAT, CDR2 FQNNGV. CDR3 in amino acids: CASSPLRGSPGNTIYF. The DNA of the CDR3 is TGTGCCAGCAGCCCGTTGAGGGGGTCCCCGGGGAACACCATATATTTT.

J is TRBJ1-6 and V is TRBV7-6; possibly TRBD1 for D (5 bases). This CDR3 has 17 amino acids. V was clipped by 4 bases and J by 9 bases, with 22 bases between them. Germline CDR1 reads SGHVS; CDR2 reads FNYEAQ. The CDR3 is CASSSRRLGRRGSPLHF. The DNA of the CDR3 is TGTGCCAGCAGCTCCCGGAGGCTCGGGAGAAGGGGTTCACCCCTCCACTTT.

V is TRBV4-3 and J is TRBJ2-2, with D possibly matching TRBD2 (5 bases). Between the trimmed V and J ends, which lost 3 bases and 4 bases, there was a span of 15 bases. CDR3 size: 16 residues. Germline V CDR1 and CDR2: LGHNA, YSLEER. Here the CDR3 DNA reads TGCGCCAGCAGCCAGCGACCGAGCGGAATCACCGGGGAGCTGTTTTTT. It is translated as CASSQRPSGITGELFF.

The chain uses TRBV5-1 and TRBJ2-6; perhaps D is TRBD1 or TRBD2 (6 bases each). CDR1 and CDR2 from the germline V gene are SGHRS and YFSETQ. The CDR3 is made up of 19 amino acids. The V gene lost 0 bases and the J gene lost 0 bases, with 16 bases spanning the gap. The CDR3 DNA reads TGCGCCAGCAGCTTGGTTTTCGGGGGCAGAGGCTCTGGGGCCAACGTCCTGACTTTC. Its translation: CASSLVFGGRGSGANVLTF.

This chain links TRBV4-3 with TRBJ2-1; 7 bases are a match to TRBD2. CDR3 length: 16 residues. The ends lost 0 bases at V and 3 bases at J; junction bases unmatched: 5. Germline assignment: CDR1 LGHNA and CDR2 YSLEER. Here the CDR3 reads CASSQEPSGGYNEQFF. The CDR3 DNA is TGCGCCAGCAGCCAAGAACCTAGCGGTGGCTACAATGAGCAGTTCTTC.